This TCR beta chain was sequenced in a study of vaccination and CD4 T cells after COVID-19. Study-level information: Four females and six males made up the convalescents, two of whom were Hispanic.

On this clonotype itself: Antigen specificity is unknown.

Trimming stripped 1 base from V and 8 bases from J, with 18 bases between. The CDR3 sequence is 16 residues long. The germline gives CDR1 SGHNT, CDR2 YENEEA. Researchers used the Oncomine TCR Beta short-read assay to sequence DNA from cultured CD4+ T cells. TCRdb re-derived calls from the PCR reads in MiXCR, one entry per CDR3 protein. Of about 25,000 distinct CDR3 sequences listed, about 53% are singletons. The sample's treatment: approximately nine-day PBMC culture with coronavirus spike peptide pools or control peptides (ViraFEST assay). Using peptide pools, antigen-specific T cells were expanded in ViraFEST before TCRs were sequenced.

The chain joins TRBV11-3 to TRBJ2-1, with D perhaps TRBD1 or TRBD2 (6 bases each). The source material was CD4+ T cells from blood, cultured in vitro. The TCR sequence derives from a human donor who had recovered from COVID-19. The CDR3 sequence is CASSLVGGQGFDEQFF. The CDR3 nucleotides read TGTGCCAGCAGCTTAGTAGGGGGGCAGGGCTTTGATGAGCAGTTCTTC.